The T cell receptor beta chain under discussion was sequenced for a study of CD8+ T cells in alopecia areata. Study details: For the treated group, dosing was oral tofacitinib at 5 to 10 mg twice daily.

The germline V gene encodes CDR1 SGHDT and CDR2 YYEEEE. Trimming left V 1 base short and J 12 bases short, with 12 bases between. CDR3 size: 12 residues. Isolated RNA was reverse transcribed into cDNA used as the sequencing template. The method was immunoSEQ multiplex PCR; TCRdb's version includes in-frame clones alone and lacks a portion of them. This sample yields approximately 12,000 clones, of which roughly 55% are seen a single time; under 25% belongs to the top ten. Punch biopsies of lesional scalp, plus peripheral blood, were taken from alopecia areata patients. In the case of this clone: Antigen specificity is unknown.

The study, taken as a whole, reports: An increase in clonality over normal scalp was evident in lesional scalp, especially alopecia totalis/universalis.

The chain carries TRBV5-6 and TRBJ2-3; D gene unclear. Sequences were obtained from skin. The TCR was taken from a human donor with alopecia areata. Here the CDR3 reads CASSLRSSPQYF. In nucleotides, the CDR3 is TGTGCCAGCAGCTTGAGGTCTAGTCCCCAGTATTTT.